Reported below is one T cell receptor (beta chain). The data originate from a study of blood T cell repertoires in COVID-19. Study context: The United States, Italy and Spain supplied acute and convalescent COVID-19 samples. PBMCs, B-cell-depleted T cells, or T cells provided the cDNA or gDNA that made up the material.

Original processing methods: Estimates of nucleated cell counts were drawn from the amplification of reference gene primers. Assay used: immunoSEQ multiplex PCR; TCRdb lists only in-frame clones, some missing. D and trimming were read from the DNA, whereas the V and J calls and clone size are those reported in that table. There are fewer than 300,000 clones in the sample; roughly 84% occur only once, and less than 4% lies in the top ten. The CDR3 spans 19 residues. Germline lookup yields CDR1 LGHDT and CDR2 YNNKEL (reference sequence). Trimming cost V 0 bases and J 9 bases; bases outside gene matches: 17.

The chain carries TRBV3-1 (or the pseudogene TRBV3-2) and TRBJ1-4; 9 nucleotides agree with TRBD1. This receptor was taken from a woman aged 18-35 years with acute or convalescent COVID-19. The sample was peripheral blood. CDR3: CASSQDHFGGGQGYQKLFF. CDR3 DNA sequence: TGTGCCAGCAGCCAAGATCACTTTGGGGGGGGACAGGGCTATCAAAAACTGTTTTTT.